Reported below is one TCR beta chain. Its antigen is unknown. These data belong to a study of cytomegalovirus exposure and HLA in healthy donors. TCRdb's table, derived via immunoSEQ multiplex PCR, lists solely in-frame clones and lacks some. The table includes 280,000 or so clones, roughly 90% detected once. The CDR3 is made up of 17 amino acids. The junction had 9 bases not matched to a gene; V was cut back by 3 bases and J by 3 bases. Germline lookup yields CDR1 MGHRA and CDR2 YSYEKL. General study points: The study labeled 170 or so TCR beta chains cytomegalovirus-associated.

The clonotype comes from a woman aged 18-30 years in good health and CMV-seronegative. The sequenced material came from PBMCs. The chain uses TRBV4-1 and TRBJ2-1; 9 nucleotides match TRBD1. The CDR3 protein is CASSQDIRDRDYNEQFF. The CDR3 coding sequence is TGCGCCAGCAGCCAGGATATCCGGGACAGGGACTACAATGAGCAGTTCTTC.